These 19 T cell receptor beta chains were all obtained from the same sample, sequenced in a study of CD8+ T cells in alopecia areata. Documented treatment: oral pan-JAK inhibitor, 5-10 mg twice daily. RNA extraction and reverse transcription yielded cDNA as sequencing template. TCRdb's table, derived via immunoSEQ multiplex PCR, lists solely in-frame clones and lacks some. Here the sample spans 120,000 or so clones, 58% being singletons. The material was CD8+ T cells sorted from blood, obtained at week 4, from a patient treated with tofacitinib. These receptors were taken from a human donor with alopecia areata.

The CDR3 loop is CASSLGIEDRGLVEQFF. The CDR3 region has the DNA TGTGCCAGCAGCTTAGGTATTGAGGACAGGGGGTTGGTTGAGCAGTTCTTC. The V call is TRBV11-2, the J call TRBJ2-1, with 10 bases identical to TRBD1. Germline V gene sequence: CDR1 SGHAT, CDR2 FQNNGV. The V and J ends lost 1 base and 9 bases, in that order; junction bases with no gene match: 12. The CDR3 sequence is 17 residues long. Based on the CDR3 plus reference TRBV11-2 and TRBJ2-1, the full variable domain is EAGVAQSPRYKIIEKRQSVAFWCNPISGHATLYWYQQILGQGPKLLIQFQNNGVVDDSQLPKDRFSAERLKGVDSTLKIQPAKLEDSAVYLCASSLGIEDRGLVEQFFGPGTRLTVL.

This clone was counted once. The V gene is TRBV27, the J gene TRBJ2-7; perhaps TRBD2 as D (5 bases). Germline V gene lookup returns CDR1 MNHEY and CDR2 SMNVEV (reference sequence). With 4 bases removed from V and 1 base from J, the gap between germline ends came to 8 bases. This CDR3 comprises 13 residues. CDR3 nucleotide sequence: TGTGCCAGCAGTTCGGCGGGTTCCTACGAGCAGTACTTC. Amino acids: CASSSAGSYEQYF.

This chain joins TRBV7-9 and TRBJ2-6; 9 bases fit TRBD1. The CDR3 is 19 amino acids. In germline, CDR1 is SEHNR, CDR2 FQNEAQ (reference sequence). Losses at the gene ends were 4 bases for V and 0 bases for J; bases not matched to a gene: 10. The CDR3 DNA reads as TGTGCCAGCAGCTCCCCGGGACAGGGTCTAGCCTCTGGGGCCAACGTCCTGACTTTC. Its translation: CASSSPGQGLASGANVLTF.

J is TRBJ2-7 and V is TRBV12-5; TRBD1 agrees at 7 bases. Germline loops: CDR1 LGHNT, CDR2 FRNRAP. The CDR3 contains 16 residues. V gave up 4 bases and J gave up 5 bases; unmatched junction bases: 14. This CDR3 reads CASGSPPTGKKHEQYF. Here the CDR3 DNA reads TGTGCTAGTGGTTCCCCCCCGACAGGGAAAAAGCACGAGCAGTACTTC.

The CDR3 reads CASSLGGYEQFF. The CDR3, as DNA: TGTGCCAGCAGTCTAGGGGGCTATGAGCAGTTCTTC. The rearrangement links TRBV27 to TRBJ2-1; 7 bases match TRBD1. The trim removed 5 bases at V and 8 bases at J, leaving 3 bases unmatched. Germline V CDR1 and CDR2: MNHEY, SMNVEV (reference sequence). The CDR3 is made up of 12 amino acids.

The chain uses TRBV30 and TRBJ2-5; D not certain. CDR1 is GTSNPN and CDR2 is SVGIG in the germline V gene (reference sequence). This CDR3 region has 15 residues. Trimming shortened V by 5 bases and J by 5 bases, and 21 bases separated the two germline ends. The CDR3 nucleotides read TGTGCCTGGTCACCCGGTCACTCCCTGGGGGAGACCCAGTACTTC. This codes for CAWSPGHSLGETQYF.

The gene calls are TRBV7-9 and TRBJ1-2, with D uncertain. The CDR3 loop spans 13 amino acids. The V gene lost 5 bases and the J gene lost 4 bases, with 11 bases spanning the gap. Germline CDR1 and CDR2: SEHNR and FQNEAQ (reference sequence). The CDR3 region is CASSGPGPYGYTF. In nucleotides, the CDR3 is TGTGCCAGCAGCGGACCAGGACCCTATGGCTACACCTTC.

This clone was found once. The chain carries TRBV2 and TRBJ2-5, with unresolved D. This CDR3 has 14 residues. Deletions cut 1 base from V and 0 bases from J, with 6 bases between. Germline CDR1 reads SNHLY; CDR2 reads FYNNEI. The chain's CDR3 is CASSEGYYQETQYF. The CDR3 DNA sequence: TGTGCCAGCAGTGAAGGGTACTACCAAGAGACCCAGTACTTC.

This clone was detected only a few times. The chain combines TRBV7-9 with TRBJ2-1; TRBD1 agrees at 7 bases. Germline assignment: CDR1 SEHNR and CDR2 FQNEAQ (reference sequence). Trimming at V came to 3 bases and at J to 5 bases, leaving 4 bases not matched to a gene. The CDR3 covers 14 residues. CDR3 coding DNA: TGTGCCAGCAGCTTCCCCGGGACAGACAATGAGCAGTTCTTC. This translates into CASSFPGTDNEQFF.

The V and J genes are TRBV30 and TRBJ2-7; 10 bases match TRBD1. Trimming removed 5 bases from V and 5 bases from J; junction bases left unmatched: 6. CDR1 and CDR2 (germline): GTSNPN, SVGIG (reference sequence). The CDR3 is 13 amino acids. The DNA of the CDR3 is TGTGCCTGGGCGCCGGGACAGGGGAACGAGCAGTACTTC. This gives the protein CAWAPGQGNEQYF.

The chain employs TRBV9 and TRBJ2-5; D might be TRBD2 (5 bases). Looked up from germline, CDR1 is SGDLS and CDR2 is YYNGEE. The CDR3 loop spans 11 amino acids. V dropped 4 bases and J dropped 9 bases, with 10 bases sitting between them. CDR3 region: CASSRTGAQYF. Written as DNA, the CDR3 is TGTGCCAGCAGCCGCACCGGGGCCCAGTACTTC. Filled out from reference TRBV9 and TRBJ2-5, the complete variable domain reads DSGVTQTPKHLITATGQRVTLRCSPRSGDLSVYWYQQSLDQGLQFLIQYYNGEERAKGNILERFSAQQFPDLHSELNLSSLELGDSALYFCASSRTGAQYFGPGTRLLVL.

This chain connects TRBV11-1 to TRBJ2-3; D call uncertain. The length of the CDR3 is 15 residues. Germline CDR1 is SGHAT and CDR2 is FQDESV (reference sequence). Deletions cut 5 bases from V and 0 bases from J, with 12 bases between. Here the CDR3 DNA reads TGTGCCAGCAGCCAATCCGGCATTAGCACAGATACGCAGTATTTT. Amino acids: CASSQSGISTDTQYF. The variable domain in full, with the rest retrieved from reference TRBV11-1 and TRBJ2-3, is EAEVAQSPRYKITEKSQAVAFWCDPISGHATLYWYRQILGQGPELLVQFQDESVVDDSQLPKDRFSAERLKGVDSTLKIQPAELGDSAMYLCASSQSGISTDTQYFGPGTRLTVL.

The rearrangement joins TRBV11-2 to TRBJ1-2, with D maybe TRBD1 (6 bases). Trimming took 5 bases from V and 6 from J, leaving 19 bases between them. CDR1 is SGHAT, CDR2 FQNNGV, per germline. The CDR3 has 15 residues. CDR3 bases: TGTGCCAGCAGCCCAAACAGGGTGGCACTCGATGGCTACACCTTC. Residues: CASSPNRVALDGYTF.

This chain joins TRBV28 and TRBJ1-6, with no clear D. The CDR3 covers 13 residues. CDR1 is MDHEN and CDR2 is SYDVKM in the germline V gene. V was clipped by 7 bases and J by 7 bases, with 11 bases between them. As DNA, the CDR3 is TGTGCCAGCACTTTCAGACTGAATTCACCCCTCCACTTT. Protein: CASTFRLNSPLHF.

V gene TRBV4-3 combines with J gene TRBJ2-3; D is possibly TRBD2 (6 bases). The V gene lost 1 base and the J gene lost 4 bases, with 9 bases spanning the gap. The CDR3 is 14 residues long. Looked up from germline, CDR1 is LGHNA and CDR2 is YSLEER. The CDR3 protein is CASSQGGEADTQYF. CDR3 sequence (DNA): TGCGCCAGCAGCCAAGGAGGGGAGGCAGATACGCAGTATTTT.

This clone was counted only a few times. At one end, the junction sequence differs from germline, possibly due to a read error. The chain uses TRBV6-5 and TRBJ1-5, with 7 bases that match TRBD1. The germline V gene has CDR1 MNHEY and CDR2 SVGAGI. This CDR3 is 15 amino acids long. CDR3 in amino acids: CASSRGQSSHQPQHF. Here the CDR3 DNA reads TGTGCCAGCAGTCGGGGACAGAGTAGCCATCAGCCCCAGCATTTT.

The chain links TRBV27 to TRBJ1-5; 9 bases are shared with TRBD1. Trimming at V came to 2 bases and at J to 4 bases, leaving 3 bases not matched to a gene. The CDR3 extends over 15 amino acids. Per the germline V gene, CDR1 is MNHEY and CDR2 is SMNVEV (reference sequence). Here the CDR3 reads CASSLSGTGNQPQHF. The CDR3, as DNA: TGTGCCAGCAGTTTAAGCGGGACAGGGAATCAGCCCCAGCATTTT.

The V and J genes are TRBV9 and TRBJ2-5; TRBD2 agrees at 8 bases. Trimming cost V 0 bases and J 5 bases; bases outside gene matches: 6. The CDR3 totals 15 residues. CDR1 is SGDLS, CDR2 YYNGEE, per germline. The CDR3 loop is CASSVAGTRGETQYF. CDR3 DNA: TGTGCCAGCAGCGTAGCCGGGACTAGGGGGGAGACCCAGTACTTC.

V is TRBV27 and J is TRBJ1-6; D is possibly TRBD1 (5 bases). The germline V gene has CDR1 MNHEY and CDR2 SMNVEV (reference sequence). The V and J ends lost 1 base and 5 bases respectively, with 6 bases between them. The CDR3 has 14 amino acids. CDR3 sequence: CASSLFRDNSPLHF. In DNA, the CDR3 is TGTGCCAGCAGTTTATTCAGGGATAATTCACCCCTCCACTTT.